The 8 T cell receptor beta chains below all came from one sample that was sequenced in a study of T cells after yellow fever vaccination. TCRdb reprocessed the 5' RACE reads via MiXCR and lists one record per CDR3 protein. The sample consists of nearly 550,000 distinct CDR3 sequences, about a fifth of them appearing once. The sequences come from PBMCs, collected 15 days after the yellow fever booster vaccination. These receptors all stem from a man younger than 40 who received the YFV17D yellow fever vaccine.

The CDR3 DNA reads as TGTGCCAGCAGTTTATACGGGCTACACAATGAGCAGTTCTTC. Residues: CASSLYGLHNEQFF. V and J are TRBV27 and TRBJ2-1; D remains ambiguous. Deletions cut 1 base from V and 5 bases from J, with 9 bases between. The CDR3 covers 14 residues. Germline V gene sequence: CDR1 MNHEY, CDR2 SMNVEV (reference sequence).

In this sample, this clonotype turned up a few times. This chain uses TRBV28 with TRBJ2-7; 9 bases are shared with TRBD2. The CDR3 covers 15 residues. Germline V gene sequence: CDR1 MDHEN, CDR2 SYDVKM. Germline trimming cut 4 bases from V and 0 bases from J; bases unmatched to any gene: 4. CDR3 amino acids: CASSSPSGNSYEQYF. The CDR3 coding sequence is TGTGCCAGCAGTTCTCCTAGCGGGAACTCCTACGAGCAGTACTTC.

In its sample, this clonotype was seen a few times. V and J are TRBV3-1 and TRBJ1-5; D may be TRBD1 (5 bases). There are 15 residues in the CDR3. Looked up from germline, CDR1 is LGHDT and CDR2 is YNNKEL (reference sequence). V was shortened by 0 bases and J by 4 bases, with 10 bases between the two germline ends. Here the CDR3 DNA reads TGTGCCAGCAGCCAAGATCGGGCAGGGAATCAGCCCCAGCATTTT. It translates to CASSQDRAGNQPQHF.

This clonotype was detected many times. V and J are TRBV6-4 and TRBJ2-2; D perhaps matches TRBD2 (6 bases). Trimming cost V 2 bases and J 6 bases, with 7 bases left between them. CDR3 length equals 13 residues. Germline values: CDR1 MRHNA, CDR2 SNTAGT. The CDR3 is CASSDRDSGELFF. Written as DNA, the CDR3 is TGTGCCAGCAGTGACAGGGACTCCGGGGAGCTGTTTTTT.

Ten or more counts support this clonotype. The rearrangement links TRBV6-2 or TRBV6-3 to TRBJ2-2; D not resolved. Germline CDR1 reads MNHEY; CDR2 reads SVGEGT. V lost 4 bases and J 8 bases, leaving 11 bases between the germline ends. This CDR3 has 13 amino acids. CDR3 amino acids: CASSLFGSGELFF. As DNA, the CDR3 is TGTGCCAGCAGTTTGTTTGGCTCGGGGGAGCTGTTTTTT.

The chain is built from TRBV5-1 and TRBJ2-2, with D possibly TRBD1 on 5 matching bases. Per the germline V gene, CDR1 is SGHRS and CDR2 is YFSETQ. Trimming removed 4 bases at V and 2 bases at J, with 12 bases between. The CDR3 extends over 15 amino acids. CDR3 sequence (DNA): TGCGCCAGCAGCAAGACGCAGGGAAACACCGGGGAGCTGTTTTTT. Its protein is CASSKTQGNTGELFF.

This sequence joins TRBV30 and TRBJ2-2; D gene unclear. With 0 bases removed from V and 0 bases from J, the gap between germline ends came to 5 bases. This CDR3 contains 14 residues. Germline loops: CDR1 GTSNPN, CDR2 SVGIG (reference sequence). CDR3 region: CAWSVASNTGELFF. For the CDR3, the DNA is TGTGCCTGGAGTGTAGCATCGAACACCGGGGAGCTGTTTTTT.

Only a few counts were recorded for this clonotype. V gene TRBV14 combines with J gene TRBJ2-5; 8 nucleotides agree with TRBD1. This CDR3 has 18 residues. V lost 0 bases to trimming and J lost 5 bases; unmatched junction nucleotides: 14. Germline loops: CDR1 SGHDN, CDR2 FVKESK. CDR3 sequence (DNA): TGTGCCAGCAGCCAAGATTTTCTGCGGACAGGGATTGTGGAGACCCAGTACTTC. Its translation is CASSQDFLRTGIVETQYF.